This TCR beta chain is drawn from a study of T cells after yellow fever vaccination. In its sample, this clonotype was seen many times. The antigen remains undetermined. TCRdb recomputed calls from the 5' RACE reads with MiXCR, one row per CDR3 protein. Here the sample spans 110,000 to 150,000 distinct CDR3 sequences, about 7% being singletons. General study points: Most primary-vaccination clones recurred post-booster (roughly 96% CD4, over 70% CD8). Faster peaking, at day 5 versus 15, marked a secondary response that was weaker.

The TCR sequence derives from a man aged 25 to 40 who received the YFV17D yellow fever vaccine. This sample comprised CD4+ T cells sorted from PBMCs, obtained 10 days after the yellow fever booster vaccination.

The CDR3 protein is CSARLAGVGEQFF. The CDR3, as DNA: TGCAGTGCTAGGCTAGCGGGGGTCGGGGAGCAGTTCTTC. The rearrangement joins TRBV20-1 to TRBJ2-1, with 10 bases lining up with TRBD2. Germline CDR1 reads DFQATT; CDR2 reads SNEGSKA (reference sequence). Trimming took 3 bases from V and 10 from J; bases not matched to a gene: 6. The CDR3 has 13 amino acids.